The clone carrying this T cell receptor beta chain was observed a few times. Its target is not known. RNA transcripts gave rise to amplified TCR beta CDR3 regions. The HTBI primer set was used in a first-round RT-PCR of the TCR CDR3. TCRdb fed the multiplex PCR reads into MiXCR, producing one record per CDR3 protein. The sample has about 590,000 distinct CDR3 sequences; about 14% are singletons. The data are from a study of T cells in Graves' hyperthyroidism and ophthalmopathy. Study observations and caveats: A 13 V-J signature model discriminated ophthalmopathy versus stable hyperthyroidism. Ophthalmopathy prediction by the model preceded onset by a median approximately 6.9 months.

Germline values: CDR1 KGHSH, CDR2 LQKENI. V shed 0 bases and J shed 7 bases, with 12 bases lying between them. This CDR3 is built from 15 residues. Exclusion followed for patients with uncontrolled infection, other autoimmune disease, pregnancy or lactation. PBMCs came from more than 9 ml fresh peripheral blood. This chain joins TRBV18 and TRBJ1-4, with a possible D match to TRBD1 (5 bases). This TCR derives from a young woman with Graves' ophthalmopathy. Sequencing was carried out using blood. CDR3 DNA: TGTGCCAGCTCACCACCTGTCGGGGCAGGTGAAAAACTGTTTTTT. The encoded protein is CASSPPVGAGEKLFF.